This TCR beta chain appears in the sequencing data of a study of blood T cell repertoires in COVID-19. Study-level information: The cDNA or gDNA used as material had been derived from T cells, B-cell-depleted T cells, or PBMCs.

TCRdb's table, derived via immunoSEQ multiplex PCR, lists solely in-frame clones and lacks some. The data show more than 300,000 clones, 88% seen once. CDR1 SQVTM and CDR2 ANQGSEA come from the germline V gene. This CDR3 region has 13 residues. Trimming pared 4 bases from V and 8 bases from J, leaving 17 bases between. Residents of 24 US areas, aged roughly 18 to 89 years, made up the participants. Cohort assignment relied on participant-reported clinical history. Resolution of symptoms, clearance, or two negative PCRs was present in recovered Cohort 3 donors. J is TRBJ1-2 and V is TRBV29-1; weak D call: TRBD1 (5 bases). This clonotype originated in a woman aged 18-35 years who had recovered from COVID-19. What was sequenced was PBMCs or T cells enriched from blood (not recorded which). CDR3: CSVGGDGGKGYTF. DNA for the CDR3: TGCAGCGTTGGTGGGGACGGAGGGAAGGGCTACACCTTC.